The rows below give T cell receptor beta chains drawn from one sample of a study of T cells expressing NK-cell markers. TCRdb derives one entry per CDR3 protein from the 5' RACE reads, leaving out DNA. The listing records roughly 390,000 distinct CDR3 sequences. The source material was blood T cells: a sorted CD56 or NKG2C T cell subset, CD4+ or CD8+ T cells, or bulk PBMC T cells (not recorded which). These receptors originate from a woman in her forties or fifties in good health. CDR3s include the opening cysteine and the closing phenylalanine or tryptophan. Each record gives: CDR3 protein, V gene, J gene.

CDR3: CSAKGLSDTGELFF; V: TRBV20-1; J: TRBJ2-2
CDR3: CAIARADTQYF; V: TRBV10-3; J: TRBJ2-3
CDR3: CASSAREGPGHEQYF; V: TRBV6-1; J: TRBJ2-7
CDR3: CASSQAGQGTYEQYF; V: TRBV4-1; J: TRBJ2-7
CDR3: CASEEGPNINEQFF; V: TRBV12-3/TRBV12-4; J: TRBJ2-1
CDR3: CASSQEGGQNTEAFF; V: TRBV4-2; J: TRBJ1-1
CDR3: CASSQEVGPYNEQFF; V: TRBV4-2; J: TRBJ2-1
CDR3: CASSLSKSAEAFF; V: TRBV5-1; J: TRBJ1-1
CDR3: CASSPDLRGGYTF; V: TRBV2; J: TRBJ1-2
CDR3: CASSLAQDSPLHF; V: TRBV7-6; J: TRBJ1-6
CDR3: CASKWDISGANVLTF; V: TRBV27; J: TRBJ2-6
CDR3: CATSRDSREGGYTF; V: TRBV15; J: TRBJ1-2
CDR3: CASSESRGRYEQFF; V: TRBV10-1; J: TRBJ2-1
CDR3: CASSQDWGGPAEAFF; V: TRBV4-1; J: TRBJ1-1
CDR3: CATSDFGTEEAFF; V: TRBV24-1; J: TRBJ1-1
CDR3: CATQRESGPYEQYF; V: TRBV5-1; J: TRBJ2-7
CDR3: CASSVQVGPQHF; V: TRBV12-3/TRBV12-4; J: TRBJ1-5
CDR3: CSAGQGSRANVLTF; V: TRBV20-1; J: TRBJ2-6
CDR3: CATSDSSGTTNYGYTF; V: TRBV24-1; J: TRBJ1-2
CDR3: CASSAMPNPEPEQFF; V: TRBV5-1; J: TRBJ2-1
CDR3: CASSPSGGAYNEQFF; V: TRBV3-1; J: TRBJ2-1
CDR3: CATRHRAAPNYGYTF; V: TRBV6-6; J: TRBJ1-2
CDR3: CASSHIAGGAAYEQYF; V: TRBV3-1; J: TRBJ2-7
CDR3: CASNQGFSYEQYF; V: TRBV19; J: TRBJ2-7
CDR3: CASSLWPSGNGELFF; V: TRBV11-2; J: TRBJ2-2
CDR3: CATPNGGGRADTQYF; V: TRBV7-9; J: TRBJ2-3